This TCR beta chain was identified during a study of PD-L1 blockade in urothelial cancer. Study summary: From 0 to 3 prior chemotherapy regimens had been given to the patients.

The germline V gene encodes CDR1 KGHSH and CDR2 LQKENI. This CDR3 spans 13 amino acids. Between the trimmed V and J ends, which lost 2 bases and 2 bases, there was a span of 6 bases. Comments on this clone: As yet, its antigen is unknown. Distinct nucleotide sequences in the sample also encode this CDR3.

Study outcomes and limitations: Tumor-associated TCR clones expanded more in blood at 3 weeks in patients with durable benefit.

Sequenced by immunoSEQ multiplex PCR; TCRdb stores in-frame clones only, minus some. The sample lists roughly 130,000 clones, roughly 84% seen once, with 3.2% in the top ten. As to time point: pretreatment peripheral blood. This TCR derives from a man between 50 and 59 years old with urothelial cancer. The chain has TRBV18 and TRBJ2-5, with a tentative D call TRBD1 (5 bases). The sample here was PBMCs, taken around atezolizumab (anti-PD-L1) treatment. CDR3 DNA: TGTGCCAGCTCACCAAACAGGCAAGAGACCCAGTACTTC. As protein: CASSPNRQETQYF.